This T cell receptor (beta chain) derives from a study of CD8+ T cells in alopecia areata. Once RNA had been extracted, it was reverse transcribed into cDNA to act as the sequencing template. Only in-frame clones appear in the TCRdb table, and some are missing; sequencing was by immunoSEQ multiplex PCR. Among hundreds of thousands of clones, around two fifths were seen once, and the ten largest hold 0.45% to 0.55%. The CDR3 length is 14 residues. With 3 bases removed from V and 3 bases from J, the gap between germline ends came to 15 bases. Germline V gives CDR1 SQVTM, CDR2 ANQGSEA. Treatment reported: oral pan-JAK inhibitor, 5-10 mg twice daily. In alopecia areata patients, both lesional scalp punch biopsies and peripheral blood were collected.

The rearrangement links TRBV29-1 to TRBJ2-7; D may be TRBD1 (6 bases). This clonotype originated in a human donor with alopecia areata. The source material was CD4+ T cells sorted from blood, sampled between weeks 30 and 35, from a patient treated with tofacitinib. The CDR3 loop is CSVETGRGSYEQYF. DNA for the CDR3: TGCAGCGTTGAGACTGGCAGGGGCAGCTACGAGCAGTACTTC.